This passage covers 22 T cell receptor beta chains from one sample sequenced in a study of T cell responses to AZD1222 COVID-19 vaccine (dated by TCRdb to about 2021). The time point label, read with the paper, signifies: baseline before first vaccination. Reading the label with the study, this specimen's treatment or condition is: meningococcal conjugate vaccine given as trial control. Library preparation was by the immunoSEQ multiplex PCR assay. TCRdb took over this immuneACCESS table, retaining in-frame rearrangements with V and J assigned. Such tables are incomplete; in checked studies, under half of the missing clones stem from an unresolved V gene, and the remainder is unexplained. This sample lists some 150,000 clones; over 80% were detected once. The ten biggest clones cover roughly 2.8% of the sample. The sequencing here drew on peripheral blood, taken on day 0 of MenACWY control vaccination. These receptors all come from an adult in good health.

The rearrangement joins TRBV19 to TRBJ2-5; D possibly corresponds to TRBD1 (5 bases). V lost 8 bases, J lost 1 base, and 17 bases lay in between. The CDR3 consists of 15 residues. The germline V gene encodes CDR1 LNHDA and CDR2 SQIVND (reference sequence). The CDR3: CASRGRQSIQETQYF. CDR3 nucleotides: TGTGCCAGTCGTGGAAGACAGTCGATCCAAGAGACCCAGTACTTC.

This chain links TRBV4-1 with TRBJ1-1; D gene ambiguous. The CDR3 covers 14 residues. Germline V gene sequence: CDR1 MGHRA, CDR2 YSYEKL. V dropped 0 bases and J dropped 2 bases, with 7 bases sitting between them. CDR3 sequence reads: CASSQEGINTEAFF. The CDR3 coding sequence is TGCGCCAGCAGCCAAGAAGGGATAAACACTGAAGCTTTCTTT.

The J gene is TRBJ1-2, the V gene TRBV27; TRBD1 matches at 7 bases. This CDR3 has 16 residues. V shed 2 bases, J shed 4 bases, and the junction held 10 bases outside the gene matches. CDR1 and CDR2 (germline): MNHEY, SMNVEV (reference sequence). CDR3 amino acids: CASSLRARDRPYGYTF. The CDR3 DNA follows: TGTGCCAGCAGTTTAAGGGCCCGGGACAGACCCTATGGCTACACCTTC.

The chain is built from TRBV5-6 and TRBJ2-5, with TRBD2 matching over 7 bases. The length of the CDR3 is 14 residues. Per germline, CDR1 SGHDT and CDR2 YYEEEE. V trimming: 4 bases; J trimming: 2 bases; junction bases outside the gene matches: 5. In DNA form, the CDR3 reads TGTGCCAGCAGCCCCAACGGGGGGCAAGAGACCCAGTACTTC. Protein product: CASSPNGGQETQYF.

The chain links TRBV6-1 to TRBJ1-1; 7 nucleotides match TRBD1. The CDR3 contains 14 residues. Germline-derived CDR1 and CDR2 are MNHNS and SASEGT. The V and J ends lost 1 base and 6 bases, in that order; junction bases with no gene match: 5. This CDR3 is CASSEGWQGAEAFF. CDR3 coding DNA: TGTGCCAGCAGTGAAGGGTGGCAGGGGGCTGAAGCTTTCTTT.

The gene calls are TRBV5-1 and TRBJ2-2, with TRBD1 identical over 7 bases. Germline values: CDR1 SGHRS, CDR2 YFSETQ. The CDR3 has 16 residues. V lost 4 bases and J lost 0; bases outside the gene matches: 6. The CDR3 is CASSPGTETNTGELFF. The CDR3 bases are TGCGCCAGCAGCCCCGGGACAGAGACGAACACCGGGGAGCTGTTTTTT.

The chain links TRBV19 to TRBJ1-1; possibly TRBD1 for D (5 bases). This CDR3 contains 14 residues. Germline loops: CDR1 LNHDA, CDR2 SQIVND (reference sequence). Between the trimmed V and J ends, which lost 4 bases and 0 bases, there was a span of 9 bases. CDR3 amino acids: CASSTRVMNTEAFF. The CDR3 region has the DNA TGTGCCAGTAGTACCAGGGTGATGAACACTGAAGCTTTCTTT.

The chain combines TRBV27 with TRBJ2-7, with D maybe TRBD2 (5 bases). Germline-derived CDR1 and CDR2 are MNHEY and SMNVEV (reference sequence). Between the trimmed V and J ends, which lost 2 bases and 2 bases, there was a span of 13 bases. The CDR3 is 15 amino acids. CDR3: CASSLGASSPYEQYF. In nucleotides, the CDR3 is TGTGCCAGCAGTTTAGGAGCTAGCTCCCCCTACGAGCAGTACTTC.

This chain connects TRBV30 to TRBJ1-2; possibly TRBD1 for D (5 bases). Germline V gene data show CDR1 as GTSNPN and CDR2 as SVGIG (reference sequence). V was clipped by 1 base and J by 7 bases, with 13 bases between them. This CDR3 has 13 amino acids. The CDR3 reads CAWSGGGSIGYTF. The CDR3 bases are TGTGCCTGGAGTGGCGGGGGTTCGATTGGCTACACCTTC.

The chain joins TRBV6-5 to TRBJ1-6; D remains ambiguous. Trimming took 6 bases from V and 7 from J, leaving 16 bases between them. The germline V gene has CDR1 MNHEY and CDR2 SVGAGI. The CDR3 spans 15 residues. CDR3 loop: CASRLRHGENSPLHF. The CDR3, as DNA: TGTGCCAGCAGACTTAGACACGGCGAAAATTCACCCCTCCACTTT.

The chain combines TRBV10-3 with TRBJ1-1, with TRBD1 as a possible D gene (5 bases). The ends were cut back, 4 bases at V and 2 bases at J, with 14 bases in the middle. The CDR3 consists of 15 residues. From germline, CDR1 is ENHRY and CDR2 SYGVKD. The CDR3 loop reads CAISGDVGINTEAFF. As DNA, the CDR3 is TGTGCCATCAGTGGGGACGTAGGGATCAACACTGAAGCTTTCTTT.

The chain carries TRBV21-1 and TRBJ2-5; the DNA was not used to check the table's D call, TRBD2. TRBV21-1 is assigned pseudogene status. The CDR3 totals 22 residues. In DNA, the CDR3 is TGTGCCAGCAGCAAAGGAAAGACTAGCGGGAGGGCCCTCGGGGTGTGTTGGAAGACCCAGTACTTC. This encodes CASSKGKTSGRALGVCWKTQYF.

The rearrangement uses TRBV30 and TRBJ1-5; 8 nucleotides match TRBD1. The ends lost 2 bases at V and 6 bases at J; junction bases unmatched: 0. The CDR3 has 12 amino acids. The germline gives CDR1 GTSNPN, CDR2 SVGIG (reference sequence). The CDR3, as DNA: TGTGCCTGGAGTCAGGGGGCTCAGCCCCAGCATTTT. This gives the protein CAWSQGAQPQHF.

Regarding this clone: Other DNA sequences of this sample code for an identical CDR3. The chain joins TRBV6-5 to TRBJ2-7, with 7 nucleotides matching TRBD1. J gave up 3 bases and V 6 bases, and 8 bases lay outside the gene matches. Germline V lookup: CDR1 MNHEY, CDR2 SVGAGI. The CDR3 has 14 amino acids. CDR3 DNA sequence: TGTGCCAGCAGACCCGGGACAGCGAACTACGAGCAGTACTTC. This gives the protein CASRPGTANYEQYF.

The genes are TRBV9 and TRBJ1-4; D might be TRBD1 (5 bases). The germline V gene has CDR1 SGDLS and CDR2 YYNGEE. V lost 3 bases, J lost 7 bases, and 16 bases lay in between. There are 15 residues in the CDR3. The CDR3 is CASSALGGISEKLFF. Written as DNA, the CDR3 is TGTGCCAGCAGCGCCCTCGGGGGGATTAGTGAAAAACTGTTTTTT. The full variable domain, with the rest looked up from reference TRBV9 and TRBJ1-4, is DSGVTQTPKHLITATGQRVTLRCSPRSGDLSVYWYQQSLDQGLQFLIQYYNGEERAKGNILERFSAQQFPDLHSELNLSSLELGDSALYFCASSALGGISEKLFFGSGTQLSVL.

The chain links TRBV5-1 to TRBJ2-5; D is undetermined. Trimming stripped 2 bases from V and 1 base from J, with 9 bases between. Germline V gene sequence: CDR1 SGHRS, CDR2 YFSETQ. This CDR3 has 14 amino acids. The CDR3 is CASSFRAFQETQYF. In nucleotides, the CDR3 is TGCGCCAGCAGCTTTCGGGCCTTCCAAGAGACCCAGTACTTC.

The gene calls are TRBV27 and TRBJ1-1; the D is unclear. The CDR3 consists of 13 residues. V was cut by 6 bases and J by 0 bases, with 8 bases left in between. Germline V gene data show CDR1 as MNHEY and CDR2 as SMNVEV (reference sequence). The DNA of the CDR3 is TGTGCCAGCAGCGTGTTCATGAACACTGAAGCTTTCTTT. As protein: CASSVFMNTEAFF.

The genes are TRBV28 and TRBJ1-2; maybe TRBD1 (6 bases). The CDR3 covers 13 residues. CDR1 and CDR2 from the germline V gene are MDHEN and SYDVKM. Between the trimmed V and J ends, which lost 4 bases and 3 bases, there was a span of 9 bases. The CDR3: CASSSTGHYGYTF. In nucleotides, the CDR3 is TGTGCCAGCAGTTCAACAGGGCACTATGGCTACACCTTC.

This sequence joins TRBV12-3 or TRBV12-4 and TRBJ1-2; perhaps TRBD1 as D (5 bases). CDR3 size: 12 residues. Between the trimmed V and J ends, which lost 6 bases and 1 base, there was a span of 6 bases. In DNA form, the CDR3 reads TGTGCCAGCAGCAGGGATAACTATGGCTACACCTTC. Translation: CASSRDNYGYTF.

With regard to this clone: Germline is not matched at one junction end, which may reflect a read error. V gene TRBV7-9 combines with J gene TRBJ2-5; D gene uncertain. Germline CDR1 reads SEHNR; CDR2 reads FQNEAQ (reference sequence). This CDR3 is 13 amino acids long. The DNA of the CDR3 is TGTGCCAGCACTCCCCTGTTACAAGAGACCCCGTACTTC. Translation: CASTPLLQETPYF.

The chain couples TRBV4-1 to TRBJ1-1, with D possibly TRBD1 on 6 matching bases. The CDR3 extends over 14 amino acids. CDR1 is MGHRA and CDR2 is YSYEKL in the germline V gene. Trimming took 1 base from V and 1 from J, leaving 7 bases between them. This CDR3 is CASSQVQGNTEAFF. Written as DNA, the CDR3 is TGCGCCAGCAGCCAAGTACAGGGGAACACTGAAGCTTTCTTT.

This chain uses TRBV11-1 with TRBJ2-1; 7 bases map to TRBD2. The CDR3 runs to 15 residues. V was pared by 5 bases and J by 13 bases, with 17 bases of the junction left unmatched. Germline V gives CDR1 SGHAT, CDR2 FQDESV (reference sequence). Written as DNA, the CDR3 is TGTGCCAGCAGCATTAAAGCGGGGCTCGGGGTGGAACAGTTCTTC. This encodes CASSIKAGLGVEQFF.